This TCR beta chain was observed in a study of T cell repertoires in cytomegalovirus infection. With regard to this clonotype: The antigen is unknown.

TCRdb passed the reads through MiXCR, listing each CDR3 protein once. The sample has some 560,000 distinct CDR3 sequences, roughly 43% seen once. This CDR3 has 16 residues. The V segment lost 6 bases and the J segment 13 bases; nucleotides outside the gene matches: 24. Germline V CDR1 and CDR2: SNHLY, FYNNEI. The gene calls are TRBV2 and TRBJ2-7; 7 bases map to TRBD1. The clonotype comes from a human donor in good health (CMV status not recorded). Some clones in this sample may be carry-over from other donors' samples. Sequenced material: cultured PBMCs, taken from culture after CMV antigen stimulation. CDR3 sequence: CASRETLTGRKVYSYF. The DNA of the CDR3 is TGTGCCAGCAGGGAAACATTGACAGGGAGAAAAGTTTATTCTTACTTC.